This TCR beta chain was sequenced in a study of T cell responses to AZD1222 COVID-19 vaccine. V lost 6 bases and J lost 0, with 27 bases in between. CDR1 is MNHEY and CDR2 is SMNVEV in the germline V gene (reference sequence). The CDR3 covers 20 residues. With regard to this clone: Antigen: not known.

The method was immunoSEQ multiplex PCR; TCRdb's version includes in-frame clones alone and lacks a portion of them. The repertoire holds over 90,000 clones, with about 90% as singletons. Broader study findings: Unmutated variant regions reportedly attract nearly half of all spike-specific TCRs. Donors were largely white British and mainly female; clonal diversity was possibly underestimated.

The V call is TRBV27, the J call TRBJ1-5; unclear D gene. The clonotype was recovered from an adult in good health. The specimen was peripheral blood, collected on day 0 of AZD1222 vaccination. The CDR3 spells CASSKNWGGQQIYSNQPQHF. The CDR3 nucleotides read TGTGCCAGCAGCAAAAATTGGGGAGGGCAACAAATCTATAGCAATCAGCCCCAGCATTTT.